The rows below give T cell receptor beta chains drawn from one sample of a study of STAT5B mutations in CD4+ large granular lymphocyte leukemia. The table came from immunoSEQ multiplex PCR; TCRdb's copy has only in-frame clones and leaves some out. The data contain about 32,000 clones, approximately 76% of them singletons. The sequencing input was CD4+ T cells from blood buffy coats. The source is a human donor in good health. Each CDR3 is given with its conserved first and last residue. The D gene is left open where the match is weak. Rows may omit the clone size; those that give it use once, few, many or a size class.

CDR3 protein: CASSLILAGGYEQFF; CDR3 DNA: TGTGCCAGCAGCTTGATCCTAGCGGGGGGTTATGAGCAGTTCTTC; J gene: TRBJ2-1; D gene: TRBD2; clone size: -; V gene: TRBV5-4
CDR3 protein: CASSPGQGTDTQYF; CDR3 DNA: TGTGCCAGCAGCCCCGGACAGGGCACAGATACGCAGTATTTT; J gene: TRBJ2-3; D gene: TRBD1; clone size: -; V gene: TRBV7-2
CDR3 protein: CASTPGTGGSEQYF; CDR3 DNA: TGTGCCAGCACCCCCGGGACAGGGGGCTCCGAGCAGTACTTC; J gene: TRBJ2-7; D gene: TRBD1; clone size: -; V gene: TRBV27
CDR3 protein: CASSFTGTSGGYF; CDR3 DNA: TGTGCCAGCAGCTTTACCGGGACTAGCGGGGGTTATTTT; J gene: TRBJ2-3; D gene: TRBD2; clone size: -; V gene: TRBV7-2
CDR3 protein: CASSYNPNGQEGKLFF; CDR3 DNA: TGTGCCAGCAGTTACAACCCGAATGGACAGGAGGGAAAACTGTTTTTT; J gene: TRBJ1-4; D gene: TRBD1; clone size: -; V gene: TRBV6-5
CDR3 protein: CASSPTTKFGLKQQETQYF; CDR3 DNA: TGCGCCAGCAGCCCAACCACGAAATTCGGACTCAAACAGCAAGAGACCCAGTACTTC; J gene: TRBJ2-5; D gene: -; clone size: -; V gene: TRBV5-1
CDR3 protein: CASTFGTVNTEAFF; CDR3 DNA: TGTGCCAGCACTTTTGGGACGGTGAACACTGAAGCTTTCTTT; J gene: TRBJ1-1; D gene: -; clone size: -; V gene: TRBV2
CDR3 protein: CASSSPGQSAYEQYF; CDR3 DNA: TGTGCCAGTAGTTCACCGGGACAGAGTGCCTACGAGCAGTACTTC; J gene: TRBJ2-7; D gene: TRBD1; clone size: few; V gene: TRBV19
CDR3 protein: CASSESGAPGSPLHF; CDR3 DNA: TGTGCCAGCAGTGAAAGTGGGGCGCCGGGCTCACCCCTCCACTTT; J gene: TRBJ1-6; D gene: -; clone size: -; V gene: TRBV25-1
CDR3 protein: CASSGGSGGPQETQYF; CDR3 DNA: TGCGCCAGCAGTGGCGGTAGCGGGGGGCCACAAGAGACCCAGTACTTC; J gene: TRBJ2-5; D gene: TRBD2; clone size: -; V gene: TRBV10-1
CDR3 protein: CASSIAVDTQYF; CDR3 DNA: TGTGCCAGTAGTATAGCAGTAGATACGCAGTATTTT; J gene: TRBJ2-3; D gene: -; clone size: -; V gene: TRBV19
CDR3 protein: CASSEFVGGSTGETQYF; CDR3 DNA: TGTGCCAGCAGTGAATTCGTAGGAGGGAGTACTGGAGAGACCCAGTACTTC; J gene: TRBJ2-5; D gene: -; clone size: few; V gene: TRBV6-1
CDR3 protein: CASSAGGQNYEQYF; CDR3 DNA: TGTGCCAGCAGCGCCGGCGGACAGAATTACGAGCAGTACTTC; J gene: TRBJ2-7; D gene: -; clone size: -; V gene: TRBV5-6
CDR3 protein: CAISELGGTTDTQYF; CDR3 DNA: TGTGCCATCAGTGAGTTAGGGGGTACGACAGATACGCAGTATTTT; J gene: TRBJ2-3; D gene: -; clone size: few; V gene: TRBV10-3
CDR3 protein: CASSLLRQVTTGELFF; CDR3 DNA: TGTGCCAGCAGTCTTCTCCGACAGGTCACCACCGGGGAGCTGTTTTTT; J gene: TRBJ2-2; D gene: -; clone size: -; V gene: TRBV28
CDR3 protein: CASSLLGQLGTEAFF; CDR3 DNA: TGTGCCAGCAGTCTCCTGGGACAGCTTGGCACTGAAGCTTTCTTT; J gene: TRBJ1-1; D gene: TRBD1; clone size: few; V gene: TRBV2
CDR3 protein: CASSWGQFEAFF; CDR3 DNA: TGTGCCAGCAGCTGGGGACAGTTTGAAGCTTTCTTT; J gene: TRBJ1-1; D gene: TRBD1; clone size: few; V gene: TRBV5-4
CDR3 protein: CASSSGPGLYGYTF; CDR3 DNA: TGTGCCAGCAGCTCTGGCCCGGGCCTCTATGGCTACACCTTC; J gene: TRBJ1-2; D gene: -; clone size: once; V gene: TRBV7-2
CDR3 protein: CASSLVGGGPGDTQYF; CDR3 DNA: TGTGCCAGCAGCTTAGTTGGCGGGGGGCCCGGGGATACGCAGTATTTT; J gene: TRBJ2-3; D gene: TRBD2; clone size: -; V gene: TRBV7-2
CDR3 protein: CASSPGQAREQFF; CDR3 DNA: TGTGCCAGCAGCCCCGGACAGGCTCGTGAGCAGTTCTTC; J gene: TRBJ2-1; D gene: TRBD1; clone size: -; V gene: TRBV7-2
CDR3 protein: CASSSPQGYETQYF; CDR3 DNA: TGTGCCAGCAGCTCCCCACAGGGTTACGAGACCCAGTACTTC; J gene: TRBJ2-5; D gene: -; clone size: -; V gene: TRBV5-4
CDR3 protein: CASSLSRQIYEQYF; CDR3 DNA: TGTGCCAGCAGTTTATCCCGGCAGATCTACGAGCAGTACTTC; J gene: TRBJ2-7; D gene: -; clone size: once; V gene: TRBV27
CDR3 protein: CASSGGTSGQYEQYF; CDR3 DNA: TGTGCCAGCAGTGGCGGGACTAGCGGACAATACGAGCAGTACTTC; J gene: TRBJ2-7; D gene: TRBD2; clone size: -; V gene: TRBV6-5
CDR3 protein: CASSSRQGSRYEQYF; CDR3 DNA: TGTGCCAGCAGCTCGAGACAGGGGAGTCGCTACGAGCAGTACTTC; J gene: TRBJ2-7; D gene: TRBD1; clone size: -; V gene: TRBV7-8
CDR3 protein: CASSVENEQFF; CDR3 DNA: TGTGCCAGCAGCGTTGAAAATGAGCAGTTCTTC; J gene: TRBJ2-1; D gene: -; clone size: -; V gene: TRBV9
CDR3 protein: CASSFATGELFF; CDR3 DNA: TGTGCCAGCAGCTTCGCCACCGGGGAGCTGTTTTTT; J gene: TRBJ2-2; D gene: -; clone size: -; V gene: TRBV5-6
CDR3 protein: CASSPLGQGIDYGYTF; CDR3 DNA: TGTGCCAGCTCGCCCCTGGGACAGGGGATCGACTATGGCTACACCTTC; J gene: TRBJ1-2; D gene: TRBD1; clone size: -; V gene: TRBV18
CDR3 protein: CASSDETGGNSPLHF; CDR3 DNA: TGTGCCAGCAGTGACGAGACAGGAGGAAATTCACCCCTCCACTTT; J gene: TRBJ1-6; D gene: -; clone size: few; V gene: TRBV25-1
CDR3 protein: CASRQEAYEKLFF; CDR3 DNA: TGTGCCAGCAGGCAGGAGGCTTATGAAAAACTGTTTTTT; J gene: TRBJ1-4; D gene: -; clone size: -; V gene: TRBV6-5
CDR3 protein: CASRFGASENNEKLFF; CDR3 DNA: TGTGCCAGTAGATTTGGGGCCAGCGAAAATAATGAAAAACTGTTTTTT; J gene: TRBJ1-4; D gene: -; clone size: -; V gene: TRBV19
CDR3 protein: CASRPGGPIDTQYF; CDR3 DNA: TGTGCCAGCAGACCCGGGGGGCCGATAGATACGCAGTATTTT; J gene: TRBJ2-3; D gene: -; clone size: -; V gene: TRBV6-6
CDR3 protein: CSVEVGASTEAFF; CDR3 DNA: TGCAGCGTTGAAGTGGGGGCCTCTACTGAAGCTTTCTTT; J gene: TRBJ1-1; D gene: -; clone size: few; V gene: TRBV29-1
CDR3 protein: CASSELTGNTEAFF; CDR3 DNA: TGTGCCAGCAGCGAATTGACAGGGAACACTGAAGCTTTCTTT; J gene: TRBJ1-1; D gene: -; clone size: few; V gene: TRBV9
CDR3 protein: CAARSGMNTEAFF; CDR3 DNA: TGTGCCGCGCGGTCTGGGATGAACACTGAAGCTTTCTTT; J gene: TRBJ1-1; D gene: -; clone size: -; V gene: TRBV27
CDR3 protein: CASSLTTGEVGQPQHF; CDR3 DNA: TGTGCCAGCAGTTTAACCACAGGGGAGGTAGGGCAGCCCCAGCATTTT; J gene: TRBJ1-5; D gene: TRBD1; clone size: few; V gene: TRBV28
CDR3 protein: CASSIGETGSRYF; CDR3 DNA: TGTGCCAGTAGTATTGGAGAGACAGGGAGTAGGTACTTC; J gene: TRBJ2-7; D gene: TRBD1; clone size: -; V gene: TRBV19
CDR3 protein: CASSYGQGKETQYF; CDR3 DNA: TGTGCCAGCAGCTACGGACAGGGAAAAGAGACCCAGTACTTC; J gene: TRBJ2-5; D gene: TRBD1; clone size: -; V gene: TRBV6-1
CDR3 protein: CSVEGLAGGQGTQYF; CDR3 DNA: TGCAGCGTTGAGGGGTTAGCGGGGGGTCAGGGGACCCAGTACTTC; J gene: TRBJ2-5; D gene: TRBD2; clone size: -; V gene: TRBV29-1
CDR3 protein: CASITVSTDTQYF; CDR3 DNA: TGTGCCAGCATCACAGTAAGCACAGATACGCAGTATTTT; J gene: TRBJ2-3; D gene: -; clone size: -; V gene: TRBV2
CDR3 protein: CASSAPGTDTQYF; CDR3 DNA: TGTGCCAGCAGTGCCCCAGGCACAGATACGCAGTATTTT; J gene: TRBJ2-3; D gene: -; clone size: -; V gene: TRBV6-4
CDR3 protein: CASSNTGAYTGELFF; CDR3 DNA: TGCGCCAGCAGTAACACTGGGGCGTACACCGGGGAGCTGTTTTTT; J gene: TRBJ2-2; D gene: -; clone size: -; V gene: TRBV10-2